This entry concerns a single T cell receptor beta chain. Its antigen has not been determined. No base qualities exist here, and no much larger clone lies one base off it. Hyperthyroidism patients were aged 18 to 65 years and newly diagnosed, with disease duration of less than 2 months. Exclusion was applied to patients with uncontrolled infections, other autoimmune diseases, pregnancy or lactation. Diagnoses relied on clinical symptoms, serum thyroxine and TRAb, thyroid ultrasound and orbital computed tomography. For progressor patients, blood was drawn at the first diagnosis of hyperthyroidism, before any ophthalmopathy symptoms had appeared. PBMCs were separated from 10 ml of fresh peripheral blood using Ficoll-Paque density gradient centrifugation. Patients classed as progressors first received a Graves' hyperthyroidism diagnosis and then went on to develop ophthalmopathy during follow-up. Trizol reagent was used to extract total RNA, and RNA quality was then checked on an Agilent 2100 Bioanalyzer.

This sample was included in a study of T cells in Graves' hyperthyroidism and ophthalmopathy (dated by TCRdb to the late 2010s). About the study as a whole: Peripheral blood samples were taken at initial diagnosis, before any treatment was given. After sampling, hyperthyroidism patients received methimazole starting at 30 mg daily, and ophthalmopathy patients received high-dose intravenous methylprednisolone. TCR Vbeta CDR3 sequencing of 135 peripheral blood samples (under 45 ophthalmopathy, 75 or so hyperthyroidism and roughly 17 progressor patients) is reported in the paper. A discovery cohort of roughly 100 patients, roughly 40 with Graves' ophthalmopathy and approximately 60 with stable Graves' hyperthyroidism, was used to find distinguishing TCR V-J signatures. Whether ophthalmopathy could be predicted prospectively was tested in an independent validation cohort made up of roughly 20 hyperthyroidism patients plus 17 patients who later progressed to ophthalmopathy. The study also compared thyroid tissue and blood T-cell repertoires from five or six Graves' hyperthyroidism patients. For training and testing, the approximately 92 patients in the discovery cohort were randomly divided in a 7:3 ratio. On the study overall, not on this receptor specifically: Most expanded thyroid clonotypes (frequency above 0.001) were also detected in blood, suggesting blood repertoires may reflect thyroid immune responses. In cross-validation, a model built on a 13 V-J signature told ophthalmopathy apart from stable hyperthyroidism with 87.88% sensitivity and around 83% specificity, and in testing the same model reached 80%/75%. In validation, the model predicted progression to ophthalmopathy a median of roughly 6.5 months before onset, with around 70% sensitivity and nearly 75% specificity. Sample size was not statistically predetermined, and blinding of investigators to group allocation was not performed.

Amplification of TCR beta CDR3 regions was carried out from RNA transcripts. A first-round RT-PCR of the TCR CDR3 used the HTBI primer set with the Qiagen OneStep RT-PCR kit. The libraries were constructed in a second round of multiplex PCR and then size-selected and purified. Sequencing of the libraries was done on an Illumina HiSeq2000 using paired-end 100 bp reads. In the original analysis: SOAPnuke was used to process the raw data, removing reads that contained adapters or uncalled bases, had a mean Phred below 15, or lacked an exact match to the constant primer or identifier. COPE v1.2.5 was used to merge high-quality paired reads, and clonotypes were defined as unique nucleotide sequences. MiTCR v1.1 was used to align the clonotypes against IMGT TRBV, TRBD and TRBJ reference segments. Analysis was restricted to V-J combinations with a frequency above 0.0001, which covered 98% to 99.2% of repertoires. A TCS score was defined as the ratio of F50 (clonal expansion) to E x V (chaos), with BLOSUM62-based TCRdist applied between CDR3 peptides within each V-J. Welch's t-statistics and random forest reduced some 510 V-J features to fewer than 15, which were used in a naive Bayes classifier (R e1071). TCRdb trimmed public reads at Q25 via fastp, called clones via MiXCR and kept in-frame beta chains. Each record represents a unique CDR3 protein, reported with the most common genes and DNA among its rows. The V and J calls reflect TCRdb's pipeline rather than the authors' work. Present in this sample are under 300,000 distinct CDR3 sequences, 25% to 30% of which were seen just once. The ten largest account for about a quarter of the sample.

The CDR3 starts with the cysteine, ends with the phenylalanine, and has 16 residues. Left in the record is the CDR3 DNA by itself, 48 bases read in frame from the first base. V lost 5 bases and J lost 1 base; the stretch between them is 17 bases long. The TCR sequence derives from a man between 35 and 55 years old with Graves' hyperthyroidism that later progressed to Graves' ophthalmopathy. The chain is encoded by TRBV12-3 or TRBV12-4 joined to TRBJ1-1; the best D guess is TRBD1, with 5 bases matching. Sequences were obtained from blood. The nucleotide sequence reads TGTGCCAGCAGTCCCTTTATGATGGACAAGAACACTGAAGCTTTCTTT. Translated, it gives CASSPFMMDKNTEAFF.